In this sample, the clone carrying this T cell receptor beta chain turned up once. Its specificity is unknown. The CDR3 extends over 15 amino acids. The germline V gene has CDR1 DFQATT and CDR2 SNEGSKA (reference sequence). V lost 0 bases, J lost 4 bases, and 14 bases lay in between. The record originates from a study of blood T cells in healthy people across ages. Study-wide context: About one barcoded beta molecule per two T cells came from capture by template switching. Study findings and constraints: Unsorted PBMCs prevented conclusive naive versus antigen-experienced comparison. Long-lived and aged donors differed, with more naive CD4+ cells and higher diversity in the long-lived.

A second about 7 to 12 cycle PCR used barcoded and J-beta primers. Every sample produced at least 3 million CDR3-containing paired-end reads. TCRdb independently ran MiXCR on the 5' RACE reads; one entry per CDR3 protein. The sample consists of roughly 930,000 distinct CDR3 sequences, around 49% of them appearing once. V is TRBV20-1 and J is TRBJ2-3; TRBD2 might be the D (6 bases). The source is a man aged 25-40 years in good health. The sample was blood. In DNA, the CDR3 is TGCAGTGCTAGAGATTGGGGATCTAGCGCAGATACGCAGTATTTT. It codes for CSARDWGSSADTQYF.